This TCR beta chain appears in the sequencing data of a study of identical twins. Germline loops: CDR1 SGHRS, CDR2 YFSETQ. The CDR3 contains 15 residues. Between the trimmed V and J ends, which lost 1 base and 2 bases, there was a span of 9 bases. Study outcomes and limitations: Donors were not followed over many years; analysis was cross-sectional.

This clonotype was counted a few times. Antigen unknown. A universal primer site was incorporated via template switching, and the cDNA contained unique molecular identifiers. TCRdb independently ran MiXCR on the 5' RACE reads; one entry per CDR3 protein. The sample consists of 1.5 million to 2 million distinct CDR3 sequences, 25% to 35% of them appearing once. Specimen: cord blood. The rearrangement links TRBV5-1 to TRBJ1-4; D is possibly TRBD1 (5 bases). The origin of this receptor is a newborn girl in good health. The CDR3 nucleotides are TGCGCCAGCAGCTTGTGGGGACGGACTAATGAAAAACTGTTTTTT. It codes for CASSLWGRTNEKLFF.